These 25 T cell receptor beta chains came from one sample sequenced in a study of blood T cell repertoires in COVID-19. Sequenced by immunoSEQ multiplex PCR; TCRdb stores in-frame clones only, minus some. This sample has a few hundred thousand clones, with roughly 90% found just once. Source material: PBMCs or T cells enriched from blood (not recorded which). The receptors come from a woman between 18 and 29 years old who had been exposed to COVID-19.

The gene calls are TRBV27 and TRBJ1-4; D is ambiguous. Germline V lookup: CDR1 MNHEY, CDR2 SMNVEV (reference sequence). This CDR3 spans 15 amino acids. V was cut by 10 bases and J by 6 bases, with 21 bases left in between. This chain's CDR3 is CATRRHVGDYEKLFF. The CDR3 region has the DNA TGTGCCACCAGGCGGCACGTGGGAGATTATGAAAAACTGTTTTTT. Full variable domain (rest looked up from reference TRBV27 and TRBJ1-4): EAQVTQNPRYLITVTGKKLTVTCSQNMNHEYMSWYRQDPGLGLRQIYYSMNVEVTDKGDVPEGYKVSRKEKRNFPLILESPSPNQTSLYFCATRRHVGDYEKLFFGSGTQLSVL.

The chain joins TRBV7-9 to TRBJ1-2, with a possible D match to TRBD1 (5 bases). The CDR3 extends over 15 amino acids. Per germline, CDR1 SEHNR and CDR2 FQNEAQ (reference sequence). Trimming cost V 6 bases and J 0 bases, with 14 bases left between them. The CDR3 DNA sequence: TGTGCCAGCAGAGCTGAGGGGACTCCTAACTATGGCTACACCTTC. Amino acid sequence: CASRAEGTPNYGYTF. Using reference TRBV7-9 and TRBJ1-2 for the parts outside the CDR3, the full variable domain is DTGVSQNPRHKITKRGQNVTFRCDPISEHNRLYWYRQTLGQGPEFLTYFQNEAQLEKSRLLSDRFSAERPKGSFSTLEIQRTEQGDSAMYLCASRAEGTPNYGYTFGSGTRLTVV.

This clone was recorded once. The chain employs TRBV21-1 and TRBJ1-1; the listed D gene, TRBD1, was not tested against the DNA. TRBV21-1 is labeled a pseudogene. There are 16 residues in the CDR3. CDR3 sequence: CASSPDRGWENTEAFF. CDR3 coding DNA: TGTGCCAGCAGCCCCGACAGGGGATGGGAGAACACTGAAGCTTTCTTT.

This chain uses TRBV27 with TRBJ2-7; D may be TRBD2 (5 bases). V was cut by 5 bases and J by 3 bases, with 8 bases left in between. The CDR3 is made up of 12 amino acids. Germline V gives CDR1 MNHEY, CDR2 SMNVEV (reference sequence). CDR3 bases: TGTGCCAGCAGTACGGGGAACTACGAGCAGTACTTC. Residues: CASSTGNYEQYF.

The chain employs TRBV7-2 and TRBJ1-4; no clear D gene. CDR1 is SGHTA, CDR2 FQGNSA, per germline. The CDR3 consists of 15 residues. The ends were cut back, 1 base at V and 8 bases at J, with 14 bases in the middle. CDR3 DNA: TGTGCCAGCAGCTTAGTGGCCCTGCGCGGGGAAAAACTGTTTTTT. Amino acid sequence: CASSLVALRGEKLFF.

The chain has TRBV12-3 or TRBV12-4 and TRBJ2-2; D is ambiguous. Trimming stripped 6 bases from V and 6 bases from J, with 5 bases between. The CDR3 is 11 residues long. The CDR3 region is CASRVAGELFF. DNA for the CDR3: TGTGCCAGCAGAGTAGCCGGGGAGCTGTTTTTT.

The chain uses TRBV30 and TRBJ2-7; no reliable D call. The V gene's germline CDR1 is GTSNPN and CDR2 SVGIG (reference sequence). V lost 5 bases and J lost 6, with 17 bases in between. The CDR3 extends over 13 amino acids. CDR3 residues: CAWSRSLNLEQYF. In DNA form, the CDR3 reads TGTGCCTGGTCAAGGAGTCTCAACCTCGAGCAGTACTTC.

The chain carries TRBV28 and TRBJ2-7; D possibly corresponds to TRBD2 (6 bases). The CDR3 totals 16 residues. Germline CDR1 reads MDHEN; CDR2 reads SYDVKM. V was shortened by 3 bases and J by 4 bases, with 19 bases between the two germline ends. The CDR3 region has the DNA TGTGCCAGCAGTTTGAACAGCGGGCCTCAGAGGTACGAGCAGTACTTC. Amino acids: CASSLNSGPQRYEQYF.

The chain employs TRBV6-1 and TRBJ2-3; 8 nucleotides align to TRBD2. The ends lost 2 bases at V and 2 bases at J; junction bases unmatched: 9. The CDR3 extends over 17 amino acids. Germline CDR1 reads MNHNS; CDR2 reads SASEGT. CDR3 DNA: TGTGCCAGCAGTGAAATTTATCCGCGGGGGGACACAGATACGCAGTATTTT. It is translated as CASSEIYPRGDTDTQYF.

The V call is TRBV27, the J call TRBJ2-7; TRBD2 matches at 7 bases. V gave up 5 bases and J gave up 2 bases; unmatched junction bases: 9. The CDR3 loop spans 15 amino acids. The V gene's germline CDR1 is MNHEY and CDR2 SMNVEV (reference sequence). The CDR3 loop is CASSKLSGTTYEQYF. The CDR3 coding sequence is TGTGCCAGCAGTAAATTGAGCGGGACCACCTACGAGCAGTACTTC.

The chain has TRBV14 and TRBJ2-7; 12 bases line up with TRBD1. The CDR3 contains 17 residues. Germline V lookup: CDR1 SGHDN, CDR2 FVKESK. Trimming removed 4 bases from V and 2 bases from J; junction bases left unmatched: 9. The CDR3 region is CASSPYPGTGGTYEQYF. The CDR3 nucleotides read TGTGCCAGCAGCCCCTACCCCGGGACAGGGGGCACCTACGAGCAGTACTTC.

The chain carries TRBV5-1 and TRBJ2-5, with D perhaps TRBD2 (5 bases). The V gene lost 0 bases and the J gene lost 4 bases, with 13 bases spanning the gap. Germline CDR1 and CDR2: SGHRS and YFSETQ. The CDR3 runs 15 residues. The CDR3 loop is CASSLGGASIETQYF. CDR3 sequence (DNA): TGCGCCAGCAGCTTGGGAGGAGCTAGCATAGAGACCCAGTACTTC. Supplemented by reference TRBV5-1 and TRBJ2-5, the full variable domain reads KAGVTQTPRYLIKTRGQQVTLSCSPISGHRSVSWYQQTPGQGLQFLFEYFSETQRNKGNFPGRFSGRQFSNSRSEMNVSTLELGDSALYLCASSLGGASIETQYFGPGTRLLVL.

The V and J genes are TRBV7-8 and TRBJ2-7, with a tentative D call TRBD2 (5 bases). CDR3 length: 17 residues. Trimming stripped 6 bases from V and 6 bases from J, with 27 bases between. Germline loops: CDR1 SGHVS, CDR2 FQNEAQ. CDR3 in amino acids: CASSSFQARVTYIEQYF. The CDR3 DNA is TGTGCCAGCAGTTCTTTCCAAGCGCGGGTGACCTATATCGAGCAGTACTTC.

The rearrangement uses TRBV24-1 and TRBJ1-3, with D possibly matching TRBD1 (6 bases). V gave up 5 bases and J gave up 1 base, with 8 bases separating them. CDR3 length: 14 residues. Germline CDR1 is KGHDR and CDR2 is SFDVKD. The CDR3 sequence: CATSATGSGNTIYF. The CDR3 DNA reads as TGTGCCACCAGTGCTACAGGGTCTGGAAACACCATATATTTT.

The chain carries TRBV3-1 (or the pseudogene TRBV3-2) and TRBJ1-1; TRBD1 matches at 7 bases. Germline V CDR1 and CDR2: LGHDT, YNNKEL (reference sequence). V shed 7 bases and J 8 bases; nucleotides not matched to a gene: 7. This CDR3 spans 12 amino acids. CDR3 DNA: TGTGCCAGCAACCACAGGGGTGCAGAAGCTTTCTTT. This encodes CASNHRGAEAFF.

This sequence joins TRBV6-5 and TRBJ1-3; perhaps TRBD1 as D (6 bases). The CDR3 runs to 15 residues. Trimming pared 2 bases from V and 2 bases from J, leaving 10 bases between. Germline CDR1 and CDR2: MNHEY and SVGAGI. In DNA form, the CDR3 reads TGTGCCAGCAGTTACGGACCAGGGGCTGGAAACACCATATATTTT. Encoded protein: CASSYGPGAGNTIYF.

The V call is TRBV5-8, the J call TRBJ1-2; D remains unclear. Trimming shortened V by 4 bases and J by 0 bases, and 10 bases separated the two germline ends. CDR1 SGHTS and CDR2 YDEGEE come from the germline V gene. This CDR3 is built from 14 residues. The CDR3 region is CASSRILPNYGYTF. The CDR3, as DNA: TGTGCCAGCAGCCGTATACTCCCTAACTATGGCTACACCTTC.

This clone was found a few times. The gene calls are TRBV30 and TRBJ2-7, with D hard to call. V dropped 1 base and J dropped 7 bases, with 14 bases sitting between them. CDR3 size: 13 residues. The germline gives CDR1 GTSNPN, CDR2 SVGIG (reference sequence). In DNA form, the CDR3 reads TGTGCCTGGAGTGACGGCAACTACGGGGAGCAGTACTTC. Its translation: CAWSDGNYGEQYF.

This clone was counted once. The chain combines TRBV10-1 with TRBJ2-7; TRBD2 agrees at 9 bases. The CDR3 consists of 12 residues. Trimming took 4 bases from V and 9 from J; bases not matched to a gene: 4. In germline, CDR1 is WNHNN, CDR2 SYGVQD (reference sequence). The CDR3 DNA reads as TGCGCCAGCAGTGGCCTAGCGGGGATGCAGTACTTC. It codes for CASSGLAGMQYF.

This clone has just one count. The genes are TRBV19 and TRBJ1-2; TRBD1 might be the D (5 bases). The CDR3 sequence is 13 residues long. V was cut by 7 bases and J by 2 bases, with 11 bases left in between. Germline V gene lookup returns CDR1 LNHDA and CDR2 SQIVND (reference sequence). The CDR3 spells CASTLAGNYGYTF. CDR3 DNA: TGTGCCAGTACCTTGGCAGGGAACTATGGCTACACCTTC. The variable domain in full, completed from reference TRBV19 and TRBJ1-2, reads DGGITQSPKYLFRKEGQNVTLSCEQNLNHDAMYWYRQDPGQGLRLIYYSQIVNDFQKGDIAEGYSVSREKKESFPLTVTSAQKNPTAFYLCASTLAGNYGYTFGSGTRLTVV.

The V gene is TRBV7-9, the J gene TRBJ2-2; TRBD2 might be the D (6 bases). The germline CDR1 and CDR2 sequences are SEHNR and FQNEAQ (reference sequence). This CDR3 comprises 17 residues. The ends were cut back, 5 bases at V and 3 bases at J, with 19 bases in the middle. DNA of the CDR3: TGTGCCAGCAGCACGGGACTCCCCCCGGGGGACACCGGGGAGCTGTTTTTT. Protein product: CASSTGLPPGDTGELFF.

This clone showed up just a few times. One junction end disagrees with the germline gene, perhaps due to a read error. The gene calls are TRBV2 and TRBJ2-7, with D possibly TRBD2 on 5 matching bases. The CDR3 extends over 13 amino acids. Germline V gene data show CDR1 as SNHLY and CDR2 as FYNNEI. As DNA, the CDR3 is TGTGCCAGCACTGAAGACGGGGTAGGAGAGCAGTACTTC. Protein product: CASTEDGVGEQYF.

The rearrangement links TRBV7-3 to TRBJ2-7, with 12 bases aligning to TRBD2. V was pared by 1 base and J by 2 bases, with 9 bases of the junction left unmatched. CDR1 SGHTA and CDR2 FQGTGA come from the germline V gene. This CDR3 region has 18 residues. The CDR3, as DNA: TGTGCCAGCAGCTTAATACTAGCGGGGGGACCTGTAACCTACGAGCAGTACTTC. It encodes CASSLILAGGPVTYEQYF.

This chain joins TRBV5-1 and TRBJ2-2; tentative D call: TRBD1 (6 bases). This CDR3 contains 13 residues. Germline V gene sequence: CDR1 SGHRS, CDR2 YFSETQ. V lost 4 bases, J lost 5 bases, and 9 bases lay in between. The CDR3 sequence: CASSIDRTGELFF. The CDR3 nucleotides read TGCGCCAGCAGCATAGACAGGACCGGGGAGCTGTTTTTT. Looking up the rest from reference TRBV5-1 and TRBJ2-2 gives the full variable domain: KAGVTQTPRYLIKTRGQQVTLSCSPISGHRSVSWYQQTPGQGLQFLFEYFSETQRNKGNFPGRFSGRQFSNSRSEMNVSTLELGDSALYLCASSIDRTGELFFGEGSRLTVL.

The chain links TRBV7-2 to TRBJ2-7, with TRBD2 matching 8 bases. Per germline, CDR1 SGHTA and CDR2 FQGNSA. The V and J ends lost 5 bases and 0 bases, in that order; junction bases with no gene match: 6. The CDR3 runs 15 residues. Here the CDR3 DNA reads TGTGCCAGCAGCCCTCGGGCGGGGGGCTCCTACGAGCAGTACTTC. Translated: CASSPRAGGSYEQYF. The full variable domain, completed using reference TRBV7-2 and TRBJ2-7, is GAGVSQSPSNKVTEKGKDVELRCDPISGHTALYWYRQSLGQGLEFLIYFQGNSAPDKSGLPSDRFSAERTGGSVSTLTIQRTQQEDSAVYLCASSPRAGGSYEQYFGPGTRLTVT.